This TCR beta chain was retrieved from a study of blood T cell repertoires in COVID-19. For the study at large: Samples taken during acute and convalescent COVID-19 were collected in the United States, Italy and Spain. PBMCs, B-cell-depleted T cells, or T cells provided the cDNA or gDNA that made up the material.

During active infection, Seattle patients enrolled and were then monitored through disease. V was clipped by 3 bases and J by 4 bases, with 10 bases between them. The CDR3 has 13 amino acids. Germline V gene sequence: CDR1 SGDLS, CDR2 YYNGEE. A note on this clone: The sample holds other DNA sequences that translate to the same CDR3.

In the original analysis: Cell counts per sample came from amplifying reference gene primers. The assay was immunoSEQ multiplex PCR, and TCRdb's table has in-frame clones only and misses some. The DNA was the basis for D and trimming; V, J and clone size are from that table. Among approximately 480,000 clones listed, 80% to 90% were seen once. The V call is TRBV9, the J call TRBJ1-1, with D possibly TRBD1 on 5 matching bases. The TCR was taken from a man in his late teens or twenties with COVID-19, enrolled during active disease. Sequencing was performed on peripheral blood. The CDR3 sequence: CASSGAGITEAFF. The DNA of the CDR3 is TGTGCCAGCAGCGGGGCAGGGATCACTGAAGCTTTCTTT.